This T cell receptor beta chain was profiled in a study of technical replicates of blood from a handful of donors (dated by TCRdb to the late 2010s). CDR1 and CDR2 are drawn from the germline V gene: SGHRS, YFSETQ. The trim is 5 bases for V and 3 bases for J, with a gap of 15 bases between the germline ends. Measured from the cysteine to the phenylalanine, the CDR3 is 14 residues long. CDR3 DNA is the only sequence kept; it has 42 bases, read in frame from the first base. Library preparation was by the immunoSEQ multiplex PCR assay. Held by TCRdb, this immuneACCESS table contains in-frame sequences only and omits some clones. Under half of the omission traces to an unresolved V gene where checked; the cause of the rest is unknown. The sample table records under 95,000 clones; about 92% of these occur just once. The ten largest clones add up to around 0.42% of the sample. Turning to this clone: It has no known antigen specificity. Base qualities were left out, and no much larger clone turns up one base away.

This receptor was taken from a human donor in good health. Sequencing used T cells isolated from PBMCs. In this chain, TRBV5-1 is recombined with TRBJ2-7; TRBD1 is a weak D gene call, 5 bases matching. The nucleotides read TGCGCCAGCAGTGCGGCAGGGTATGGCTACGAGCAGTACTTC. Protein translation: CASSAAGYGYEQYF.